This TCR beta chain was identified in a study of shared clonotypes between healthy human individuals. The protocol was immunoSEQ multiplex PCR, while the TCRdb copy is restricted to in-frame clones and leaves out a portion. Among fewer than 1 million clones listed, about 97% were seen once. The CDR3 runs to 13 residues. V was shortened by 3 bases and J by 0 bases, with 5 bases between the two germline ends. CDR1 and CDR2 (germline): MRHNA, SNTAGT. Naive CD8 populations comprised CD45RO-negative cells positively selected for CCR7, excluding terminally differentiated effector memory CD45RA+ cells. This TCR derives from a man younger than 45 in good health. The chain employs TRBV6-4 and TRBJ1-1; a possible D gene is TRBD1 (5 bases). The sequenced sample consisted of naive CD8+ T cells sorted from blood. DNA for the CDR3: TGTGCCAGCAGTGAGGGGCTGAACACTGAAGCTTTCTTT. Translating it yields CASSEGLNTEAFF.